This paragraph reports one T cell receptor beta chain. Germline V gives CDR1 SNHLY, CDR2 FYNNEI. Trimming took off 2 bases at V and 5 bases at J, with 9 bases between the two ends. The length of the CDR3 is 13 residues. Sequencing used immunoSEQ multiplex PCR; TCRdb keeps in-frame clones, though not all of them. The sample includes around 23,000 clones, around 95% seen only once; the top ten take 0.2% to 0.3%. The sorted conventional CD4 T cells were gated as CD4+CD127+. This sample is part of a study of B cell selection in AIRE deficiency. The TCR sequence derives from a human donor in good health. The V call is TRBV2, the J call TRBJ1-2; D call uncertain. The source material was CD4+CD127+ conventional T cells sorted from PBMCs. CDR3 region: CASSESRLYGYTF. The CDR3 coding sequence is TGTGCCAGCAGTGAATCCAGGCTGTATGGCTACACCTTC.